These 29 T cell receptor beta chains share one sample of origin, sequenced in a study of T cell clones after liver transplantation. The table came from immunoSEQ multiplex PCR; TCRdb's copy has only in-frame clones and leaves some out. The table shows 20,000 to 30,000 clones, with almost 70% occurring only once. Sequenced material: CD4+ T cells from blood, taken before liver transplant. These receptors were collected from a human donor who received a liver transplant.

This clone was observed a handful of times. The gene calls are TRBV29-1 and TRBJ1-2; D remains unclear. The CDR3 contains 13 residues. Trimming stripped 6 bases from V and 0 bases from J, with 11 bases between. The germline V gene has CDR1 SQVTM and CDR2 ANQGSEA. The DNA of the CDR3 is TGCAGCGTGGGAGATGTAGCTAACTATGGCTACACCTTC. It translates to CSVGDVANYGYTF.

This rearrangement joins TRBV4-2 to TRBJ1-2; D is possibly TRBD1 (5 bases). V lost 4 bases and J lost 7, with 19 bases in between. The V gene's germline CDR1 is LGHNA and CDR2 YNFKEQ. The CDR3 contains 15 residues. This CDR3 is CASSREARGKSGYTF. The CDR3, as DNA: TGTGCCAGCAGCCGAGAAGCTCGGGGGAAGAGTGGCTACACCTTC.

This sequence joins TRBV10-1 and TRBJ2-1, with D possibly matching TRBD2 (6 bases). V lost 3 bases and J 6 bases, leaving 12 bases between the germline ends. Germline lookup yields CDR1 WNHNN and CDR2 SYGVQD (reference sequence). There are 14 residues in the CDR3. CDR3: CASSDSGVSNEQFF. In DNA, the CDR3 is TGCGCCAGCAGTGATTCGGGAGTTAGCAATGAGCAGTTCTTC.

The V and J genes are TRBV5-1 and TRBJ2-3; D possibly corresponds to TRBD1 (6 bases). V was pared by 4 bases and J by 3 bases, with 18 bases between. Germline V CDR1 and CDR2: SGHRS, YFSETQ. This CDR3 contains 16 residues. DNA of the CDR3: TGCGCCAGCAGCCCTACTACAGGGACGGGTACAGATACGCAGTATTTT. Amino acids: CASSPTTGTGTDTQYF.

The V gene is TRBV19, the J gene TRBJ1-1; a possible D gene is TRBD1 (5 bases). The germline gives CDR1 LNHDA, CDR2 SQIVND (reference sequence). The CDR3 runs 13 residues. Trimming cost V 6 bases and J 1 base, with 9 bases left between them. Here the CDR3 reads CASRGGRNTEAFF. The CDR3 nucleotides are TGTGCCAGTAGGGGGGGGAGGAACACTGAAGCTTTCTTT.

In its sample, this clone was seen a few times. The chain combines TRBV7-2 with TRBJ2-7; D possibly corresponds to TRBD1 (6 bases). Trimming removed 0 bases at V and 1 base at J, with 10 bases between. Germline CDR1 and CDR2: SGHTA and FQGNSA. This CDR3 contains 15 residues. The CDR3 sequence is CASSLARGMSYEQYF. Written as DNA, the CDR3 is TGTGCCAGCAGCTTAGCGAGGGGGATGTCCTACGAGCAGTACTTC. The entire variable domain, with the rest obtained from reference TRBV7-2 and TRBJ2-7, is as follows: GAGVSQSPSNKVTEKGKDVELRCDPISGHTALYWYRQSLGQGLEFLIYFQGNSAPDKSGLPSDRFSAERTGGSVSTLTIQRTQQEDSAVYLCASSLARGMSYEQYFGPGTRLTVT.

This clone occurred a few times. The chain has TRBV2 and TRBJ1-1; TRBD1 is a possible D gene (5 bases). In germline, CDR1 is SNHLY, CDR2 FYNNEI. The V end was cut by 6 bases, the J end by 0 bases, with 11 bases between. The CDR3 runs 14 residues. Written as DNA, the CDR3 is TGTGCCAGCAGGGCGACAGAAATGAACACTGAAGCTTTCTTT. It yields the protein CASRATEMNTEAFF. Based on the CDR3 plus reference TRBV2 and TRBJ1-1, the full variable domain is EPEVTQTPSHQVTQMGQEVILRCVPISNHLYFYWYRQILGQKVEFLVSFYNNEISEKSEIFDDQFSVERPDGSNFTLKIRSTKLEDSAMYFCASRATEMNTEAFFGQGTRLTVV.

This sequence joins TRBV5-6 and TRBJ2-7; 14 nucleotides align to TRBD2. Trimming at V came to 4 bases and at J to 9 bases, leaving 9 bases not matched to a gene. The CDR3 has 15 amino acids. In germline, CDR1 is SGHDT, CDR2 YYEEEE. CDR3 residues: CASSRLAGGPTPQYF. In DNA form, the CDR3 reads TGTGCCAGCAGCAGACTAGCGGGGGGGCCGACCCCGCAGTACTTC.

This clone is medium-sized in the sample. This rearrangement joins TRBV6-1 to TRBJ1-6; D not resolved. Between the trimmed V and J ends, which lost 5 bases and 9 bases, there was a span of 14 bases. Germline CDR1 MNHNS, CDR2 SASEGT. CDR3 length equals 14 residues. The DNA of the CDR3 is TGTGCCAGCAGTTATCGGGGTGCTGGTTCACCCCTCCACTTT. Translation gives CASSYRGAGSPLHF.

This chain uses TRBV28 with TRBJ1-2; D gene uncertain. Trimming shortened V by 8 bases and J by 5 bases, and 18 bases separated the two germline ends. This CDR3 contains 14 residues. From germline, CDR1 is MDHEN and CDR2 SYDVKM. The DNA of the CDR3 is TGTGCCAGCGCGCACTTGGGGTCCCTTTATGGCTACACCTTC. It yields the protein CASAHLGSLYGYTF.

The chain couples TRBV6-5 to TRBJ1-5; D remains unclear. The CDR3 covers 13 residues. Deletions cut 0 bases from V and 8 bases from J, with 8 bases between. Germline assignment: CDR1 MNHEY and CDR2 SVGAGI. CDR3 DNA: TGTGCCAGCAGTTACTCGCTTGATGAGCCCCAGCATTTT. Translated: CASSYSLDEPQHF.

The genes are TRBV2 and TRBJ1-4; D unclear. The germline V and J ends were trimmed by 6 bases and 0 bases, with 11 bases remaining between them. The length of the CDR3 is 15 residues. Germline lookup yields CDR1 SNHLY and CDR2 FYNNEI. This CDR3 reads CASRSNIATNEKLFF. The CDR3, as DNA: TGTGCCAGCAGATCGAACATTGCAACTAATGAAAAACTGTTTTTT.

This clone was seen a handful of times. The V and J genes are TRBV4-1 and TRBJ2-5, with D possibly being TRBD2 (6 bases). Trimming took off 5 bases at V and 2 bases at J, with 18 bases between the two ends. This CDR3 spans 16 amino acids. Germline V CDR1 and CDR2: MGHRA, YSYEKL. The CDR3 bases are TGCGCCAGCAGCTACGGTGCGGGGAGTTTACAAGAGACCCAGTACTTC. Protein: CASSYGAGSLQETQYF.

This clone has more than one count but fewer than ten. This chain links TRBV6-1 with TRBJ1-5; TRBD1 matches 7 bases. The J segment lost 7 bases and the V segment lost 1 base, leaving 13 bases of the junction unmatched. The CDR3 consists of 17 residues. Germline lookup yields CDR1 MNHNS and CDR2 SASEGT. The CDR3 coding sequence is TGTGCCAGCAGTGAAGGGGTAGGGGGCCGAGATTGGCAGCCCCAGCATTTT. As protein: CASSEGVGGRDWQPQHF.

This clone was counted once. The genes are TRBV2 and TRBJ2-7; D unclear. Germline lookup yields CDR1 SNHLY and CDR2 FYNNEI. The CDR3 spans 13 residues. V lost 3 bases and J 8 bases, leaving 14 bases between the germline ends. The CDR3 DNA is TGTGCCAGCAGTGATTCCTCTGTGGTGAAGCAGTACTTC. It translates to CASSDSSVVKQYF.

J is TRBJ2-7 and V is TRBV10-3, with D uncertain. Germline values: CDR1 ENHRY, CDR2 SYGVKD. Trimming removed 0 bases from V and 4 bases from J, with 7 bases in between. CDR3 length equals 13 residues. The CDR3 DNA follows: TGTGCCATCAGTGAGTCGAATGGTTACGAGCAGTACTTC. It translates to CAISESNGYEQYF.

The V and J genes are TRBV19 and TRBJ2-2; TRBD1 matches at 8 bases. V trimming: 8 bases; J trimming: 4 bases; junction bases outside the gene matches: 12. Looked up from germline, CDR1 is LNHDA and CDR2 is SQIVND (reference sequence). This CDR3 comprises 16 residues. CDR3 residues: CASEENPGQVTGELFF. DNA for the CDR3: TGTGCCAGTGAAGAGAACCCGGGACAGGTCACCGGGGAGCTGTTTTTT.

This clone was seen just once. The chain combines TRBV10-2 with TRBJ2-2, with D unclear. Trimming removed 2 bases from V and 0 bases from J, with 4 bases in between. The CDR3 has 14 amino acids. Germline assignment: CDR1 WSHSY and CDR2 SAAADI. The CDR3 region is CASSEVANTGELFF. The DNA for the CDR3 is TGCGCCAGCAGTGAGGTGGCGAACACCGGGGAGCTGTTTTTT.

This sequence joins TRBV11-3 and TRBJ1-1; 9 nucleotides match TRBD1. Germline values: CDR1 SGHNT, CDR2 YENEEA. The CDR3 has 14 residues. V lost 3 bases and J lost 5; bases outside the gene matches: 4. Here the CDR3 reads CASSLGQGRTEAFF. The CDR3 DNA reads TGTGCCAGCAGCTTGGGACAGGGTAGGACTGAAGCTTTCTTT. Full variable domain (rest looked up from reference TRBV11-3 and TRBJ1-1): EAGVVQSPRYKIIEKKQPVAFWCNPISGHNTLYWYLQNLGQGPELLIRYENEEAVDDSQLPKDRFSAERLKGVDSTLKIQPAELGDSAVYLCASSLGQGRTEAFFGQGTRLTVV.

The chain has TRBV9 and TRBJ1-2; no definite D call. This CDR3 region has 13 residues. CDR1 and CDR2 (germline): SGDLS, YYNGEE. V dropped 1 base and J dropped 9 bases, with 13 bases sitting between them. The CDR3 region has the DNA TGTGCCAGCAGCGTATCGGTTAGCGGTAGCTACACCTTC. Translating it yields CASSVSVSGSYTF.

The chain uses TRBV30 and TRBJ1-4, with D tentatively TRBD1 (5 bases). The CDR3 consists of 12 residues. Looked up from germline, CDR1 is GTSNPN and CDR2 is SVGIG (reference sequence). V lost 3 bases to trimming and J lost 8 bases, with 10 bases between them. CDR3 nucleotide sequence: TGTGCCTGGAGCGAGGGGCAAGAAAAACTGTTTTTT. This encodes CAWSEGQEKLFF.

The chain carries TRBV9 and TRBJ2-1, with a possible D match to TRBD2 (5 bases). Germline-derived CDR1 and CDR2 are SGDLS and YYNGEE. The CDR3 contains 13 residues. V shed 0 bases and J shed 10 bases, with 11 bases lying between them. The CDR3 protein is CASSVAERGEQFF. Here the CDR3 DNA reads TGTGCCAGCAGCGTAGCGGAGAGAGGGGAGCAGTTCTTC.

The rearrangement joins TRBV6-1 to TRBJ1-5, with a possible D match to TRBD1 (5 bases). Between the trimmed V and J ends, which lost 7 bases and 10 bases, there was a span of 23 bases. CDR3 length: 15 amino acids. Germline V gene data show CDR1 as MNHNS and CDR2 as SASEGT. The CDR3 loop reads CASNLAGDPPSPQHF. CDR3 nucleotides: TGTGCCAGCAACCTAGCGGGGGACCCCCCGAGCCCCCAGCATTTT.

This chain joins TRBV29-1 and TRBJ2-5, with D unclear. CDR3 length equals 12 residues. V was trimmed by 3 bases and J by 3 bases, leaving 8 bases between them. CDR1 and CDR2 (germline): SQVTM, ANQGSEA. The CDR3 is CSVEFVEETQYF. The DNA for the CDR3 is TGCAGCGTTGAGTTTGTGGAAGAGACCCAGTACTTC.

The V gene is TRBV28, the J gene TRBJ1-2; maybe TRBD1 (6 bases). This CDR3 comprises 17 residues. V was pared by 5 bases and J by 1 base, with 20 bases between. CDR1 is MDHEN, CDR2 SYDVKM, per germline. The CDR3 spells CASSRNSWTAINYGYTF. CDR3 coding DNA: TGTGCCAGCAGTCGCAACTCCTGGACAGCTATTAACTATGGCTACACCTTC.

The rearrangement links TRBV30 to TRBJ2-7; 8 bases fit TRBD1. The ends lost 1 base at V and 6 bases at J; junction bases unmatched: 8. Germline loops: CDR1 GTSNPN, CDR2 SVGIG (reference sequence). This CDR3 region has 14 residues. As DNA, the CDR3 is TGTGCCTGGAGTGGGACAGGGTTTAATGGCGAGCAGTACTTC. This encodes CAWSGTGFNGEQYF.

The rearrangement uses TRBV7-6 and TRBJ2-2; D remains unclear. Between the trimmed V and J ends, which lost 2 bases and 6 bases, there was a span of 7 bases. The CDR3 contains 13 residues. From germline, CDR1 is SGHVS and CDR2 FNYEAQ. DNA for the CDR3: TGTGCCAGCAGCTTATCTGGGGCCGGGGAGCTGTTTTTT. This encodes CASSLSGAGELFF. The entire variable domain, with the rest obtained from reference TRBV7-6 and TRBJ2-2, is as follows: GAGVSQSPRYKVTKRGQDVALRCDPISGHVSLYWYRQALGQGPEFLTYFNYEAQQDKSGLPNDRFSAERPEGSISTLTIQRTEQRDSAMYRCASSLSGAGELFFGEGSRLTVL.

This chain uses TRBV6-1 with TRBJ2-3, with D possibly called TRBD1 or TRBD2 (6 bases each). V was pared by 7 bases and J by 2 bases, with 13 bases between. This CDR3 region has 14 residues. Germline loops: CDR1 MNHNS, CDR2 SASEGT. CDR3 amino acids: CASIRGAVTDTQYF. CDR3 nucleotides: TGTGCCAGCATTAGGGGGGCCGTCACAGATACGCAGTATTTT.

J is TRBJ1-3 and V is TRBV29-1; no reliable D call. Trimming stripped 4 bases from V and 4 bases from J, with 11 bases between. The germline V gene has CDR1 SQVTM and CDR2 ANQGSEA. The CDR3 contains 13 residues. The CDR3 DNA sequence: TGCAGCGTTGGTCAAATGGCCGGAAACACCATATATTTT. Amino acid sequence: CSVGQMAGNTIYF.